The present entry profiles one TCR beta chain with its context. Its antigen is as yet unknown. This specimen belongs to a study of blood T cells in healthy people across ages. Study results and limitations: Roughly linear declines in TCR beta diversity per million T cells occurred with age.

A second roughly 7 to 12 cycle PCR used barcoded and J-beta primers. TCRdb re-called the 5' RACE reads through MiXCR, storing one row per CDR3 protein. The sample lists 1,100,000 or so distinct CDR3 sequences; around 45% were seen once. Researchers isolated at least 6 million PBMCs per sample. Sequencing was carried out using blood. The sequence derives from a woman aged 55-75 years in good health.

The CDR3 nucleotides read TGTGCCAGCAGCCCGTGGCAGGGGCGCACCGTCTATGGCTACACCTTC. Amino acid sequence: CASSPWQGRTVYGYTF. The rearrangement uses TRBV3-1 and TRBJ1-2, with D perhaps matching TRBD1 (6 bases). Trimming removed 4 bases from V and 4 bases from J, with 19 bases in between. Germline V lookup: CDR1 LGHDT, CDR2 YNNKEL (reference sequence). The CDR3 sequence is 16 residues long.